These 14 T cell receptor beta chains came from one sample sequenced in a study of shared clonotypes between healthy human individuals. Using immunoSEQ multiplex PCR, the repertoire was profiled, and TCRdb retains in-frame clones only, with some absent. The data show over 1.5 million clones, 98% seen once. Material for sequencing was naive CD4+ T cells sorted from blood. As to subset: CD45RA+ positively selected. The receptors were gathered from a young man in good health.

V and J are TRBV27 and TRBJ2-7; either TRBD1 or TRBD2 may fit D (6 bases each). CDR3 length: 16 residues. V was pared by 3 bases and J by 4 bases, with 19 bases between. Germline CDR1 is MNHEY and CDR2 is SMNVEV (reference sequence). CDR3 coding DNA: TGTGCCAGCAGTTTCTCCCAGCCGGAGGGGGGTTACGAGCAGTACTTC. It is translated as CASSFSQPEGGYEQYF.

This sequence joins TRBV4-1 and TRBJ2-4; D may be TRBD2 (6 bases). The germline V and J ends were trimmed by 0 bases and 11 bases, with 17 bases remaining between them. The germline gives CDR1 MGHRA, CDR2 YSYEKL. The CDR3 totals 15 residues. CDR3 region: CASSQEAGPLSFQYF. CDR3 DNA: TGCGCCAGCAGCCAAGAAGCGGGCCCCTTGTCTTTTCAGTACTTC.

The genes are TRBV18 and TRBJ1-4; D unresolved. Germline loops: CDR1 KGHSH, CDR2 LQKENI. The V and J ends lost 2 bases and 0 bases respectively, with 7 bases between them. There are 15 residues in the CDR3. The CDR3 sequence is CASSPDRSTNEKLFF. For the CDR3, the DNA is TGTGCCAGCTCACCAGACCGATCAACTAATGAAAAACTGTTTTTT.

The chain combines TRBV28 with TRBJ2-7; D is unclear. V lost 2 bases to trimming and J lost 5 bases, with 10 bases between them. CDR1 MDHEN and CDR2 SYDVKM come from the germline V gene. The CDR3 covers 13 residues. The CDR3 bases are TGTGCCAGCAGTTTAAGTAGTGTGGACGAGCAGTACTTC. Amino acid sequence: CASSLSSVDEQYF.

A note on this clone: Other nucleotide sequences in the sample specify the same CDR3. V is TRBV6-1 and J is TRBJ1-5; unclear D gene. The CDR3 loop spans 11 amino acids. V was shortened by 6 bases and J by 4 bases, with 4 bases between the two germline ends. The germline V gene has CDR1 MNHNS and CDR2 SASEGT. CDR3 bases: TGTGCCAGCAGGGAGAATCAGCCCCAGCATTTT. Amino acid sequence: CASRENQPQHF.

This rearrangement joins TRBV10-1 to TRBJ2-5; 16 positions agree with TRBD2. J was trimmed by 5 bases and V by 6 bases; bases with no gene match: 6. Looked up from germline, CDR1 is WNHNN and CDR2 is SYGVQD (reference sequence). CDR3 length equals 16 residues. CDR3 nucleotides: TGCGCCAGCAGGGGACTAGCGGGAGGGCCTTGGGAGACCCAGTACTTC. Encoded protein: CASRGLAGGPWETQYF.

The CDR3 here is CASSLGQGRGELFF. The CDR3 coding sequence is TGTGCCAGCAGCTTGGGACAGGGGAGAGGGGAGCTGTTTTTT. The rearrangement links TRBV6-5 to TRBJ2-2; 10 bases are a match to TRBD1. Looked up from germline, CDR1 is MNHEY and CDR2 is SVGAGI. J gave up 8 bases and V 6 bases, and 6 bases lay outside the gene matches. The CDR3 sequence is 14 residues long.

V and J are TRBV5-1 and TRBJ2-7, with a possible D match to TRBD2 (5 bases). Germline CDR1 and CDR2: SGHRS and YFSETQ. The CDR3 spans 15 residues. V gave up 5 bases and J gave up 3 bases, with 18 bases separating them. The CDR3 region has the DNA TGCGCCAGCAGTAATGATGGTAGCGCGATCTACGAGCAGTACTTC. It is translated as CASSNDGSAIYEQYF.

The rearrangement links TRBV5-6 to TRBJ2-3; TRBD1 or TRBD2 may be the D gene (5 bases each). The CDR3 is 14 amino acids. Germline assignment: CDR1 SGHDT and CDR2 YYEEEE. The V end lost 1 base, the J end lost 8 bases, and 14 bases lay between the germline ends. The CDR3 sequence is CASSLQGRQVTQYF. The CDR3 bases are TGTGCCAGCAGCTTGCAGGGACGGCAGGTTACGCAGTATTTT.

The chain links TRBV7-9 to TRBJ2-7; D gene uncertain. This CDR3 is built from 12 residues. Germline CDR1 SEHNR, CDR2 FQNEAQ (reference sequence). Trimming shortened V by 1 base and J by 6 bases, and 7 bases separated the two germline ends. CDR3 nucleotide sequence: TGTGCCAGCAGCTTAGAGATGGGCGAGCAGTACTTC. It specifies CASSLEMGEQYF.

The J gene is TRBJ2-5, the V gene TRBV5-6; D tentatively reads TRBD1 or TRBD2 (6 bases each). CDR1 SGHDT and CDR2 YYEEEE come from the germline V gene. This CDR3 spans 15 amino acids. V shed 0 bases and J shed 4 bases, with 13 bases lying between them. In DNA, the CDR3 is TGTGCCAGCAGCTTGGCGGGCGGAGGGGGAGAGACCCAGTACTTC. Its protein product is CASSLAGGGGETQYF.

This chain uses TRBV6-1 with TRBJ2-1; 7 bases map to TRBD2. The CDR3 spans 13 residues. The V and J ends lost 9 bases and 7 bases, in that order; junction bases with no gene match: 9. Germline loops: CDR1 MNHNS, CDR2 SASEGT. Here the CDR3 reads CASGLVLMNEQFF. CDR3 nucleotides: TGTGCCAGTGGACTAGTTTTAATGAATGAGCAGTTCTTC.

The chain recombines TRBV6-1 with TRBJ1-4; D is uncertain. The CDR3 is 16 residues long. Trimming shortened V by 1 base and J by 0 bases, and 9 bases separated the two germline ends. Germline V lookup: CDR1 MNHNS, CDR2 SASEGT. As DNA, the CDR3 is TGTGCCAGCAGTGAAGAAAACATTGCAACTAATGAAAAACTGTTTTTT. Its protein is CASSEENIATNEKLFF.

Worth noting for this clone: This specimen includes other DNA sequences encoding the same CDR3. The gene calls are TRBV19 and TRBJ2-2; 7 bases align to TRBD2. There are 14 residues in the CDR3. After removal of 1 base from V and 6 bases from J, the junction contained 2 bases not matched to a gene. The V gene's germline CDR1 is LNHDA and CDR2 SQIVND (reference sequence). Here the CDR3 reads CASSIVGGAGELFF. The CDR3 bases are TGTGCCAGTAGTATAGTGGGAGGGGCCGGGGAGCTGTTTTTT.